This T cell receptor (beta chain) was documented in a study of PD-L1 blockade in urothelial cancer. Study overall: Patients' atezolizumab regimen, 1,200 mg intravenously every 3 weeks, began in the mid-2010s.

The CDR3 consists of 15 residues. Patients' cancers were locally advanced or metastatic urothelial carcinomas. The method was immunoSEQ multiplex PCR; TCRdb's version includes in-frame clones alone and lacks a portion of them. This table holds around 22,000 clones, 70% to 90% found once. This chain links TRBV21-1 with TRBJ2-3; TRBD2, as called in the table, went unchecked against the DNA. TRBV21-1 is noted as a pseudogene. The sequencing used PBMCs, collected around atezolizumab (anti-PD-L1) treatment. The sequence came from a man in his forties or fifties with urothelial cancer. CDR3 region: CASSKGSGRTDTQYF. DNA for the CDR3: TGTGCCAGCAGCAAAGGTAGCGGTCGGACAGATACGCAGTATTTT.